This TCR beta chain was recovered during a study of blood T cell repertoires in COVID-19 (dated by TCRdb to the early 2020s). As for the study more broadly: Collaborator samples came from the United States, Italy and Spain and covered acute and convalescent phases of COVID-19. Subjects who had been exposed to COVID-19, were actively infected with it, or had recovered from it provided the deeply sampled blood TCRbeta repertoires that made up the dataset. Sample metadata almost always included a de-identified subject ID, COVID-19 status, age in years and sex. The repertoires were released in a freely available public database meant as a resource for research on the immune response to SARS-CoV-2. The samples were drawn from two sources: the first 160 participants of the ongoing ImmuneRACE study, and 1,254 subjects contributed by 6 global collaborators. Where HLA class I and class II types were available, the types were taken from metadata supplied by the sample provider, not from assay-based typing. The prospective study material was composed of cDNA or gDNA derived from T cells, B-cell-depleted T cells, or PBMCs.

V ends up 5 bases short and J 7 bases short, with an unmatched junction base count of 12. CDR1 and CDR2 (SGHRS, YFSETQ) derive from the germline V gene. From cysteine to phenylalanine, the CDR3 is 15 amino acids long. The retained sequence is limited to the CDR3, 45 bases, with the frame set at the first base. What the work shows at the level of the full study, not this receptor alone: How much clinical and demographic metadata was included differed by source and by participant, and the metadata was provided uncurated.

This clone was detected once. Its antigen remains unidentified. No quality values exist for individual bases; no much larger clone is one base distant. TCRbeta CDR3 regions were amplified from genomic DNA by means of the immunoSEQ Assay, a bias-controlled multiplex PCR. The paper's data handling went like this. Within the assay, amplification of reference gene primers was used to estimate how many nucleated cells each sample contained. Sequence reads were collapsed and filtered to measure the absolute abundance of every unique TCRbeta CDR3 rearrangement. For each sample, productive Simpson clonality was calculated as the square root of Simpson's diversity index over productive rearrangements. This is the immuneACCESS table as TCRdb keeps it, with only in-frame sequences that have V and J called. A part of the clones is gone; compared with another copy, unresolved V genes explain less than half, and the rest is unexplained. V and J calls and clone size come straight from that table; D and trimming were deduced from the DNA. Here the sample has 180,000 or so clones; approximately 80% occur a single time. Of the sample, 13% to 15% is held by the ten largest clones.

Participants in the prospective study were aged about 18 to 95 years, lived in under 30 United States geographic areas, and enrolled through a virtual design. To assign participants to cohorts, the prospective study relied on clinical history that participants themselves reported in a screening survey and a study questionnaire. Exposed participants had been in contact, within 2 weeks of entering the study, with a person who had a PCR-confirmed or clinician-diagnosed case of COVID-19. In the prospective study, whole blood, serum and a nasopharyngeal or oropharyngeal swab were collected from each participant by mobile phlebotomists. Prospective study participants could optionally give additional blood draws and questionnaires over an approximately two-month period. Blood samples from the prospective study were shipped frozen or at room temperature prior to DNA extraction.

The sequence was collected from a man aged 55 to 70 who had been exposed to COVID-19. The rearrangement joined TRBV5-1 to TRBJ2-3; TRBD2 fits 8 bases in the junction. The source material was PBMCs or T cells enriched from blood (not recorded which). This receptor carries the CDR3 CASSYSGTLGNTQYF. The base sequence is TGCGCCAGCAGTTATAGCGGGACCTTGGGAAATACGCAGTATTTT.